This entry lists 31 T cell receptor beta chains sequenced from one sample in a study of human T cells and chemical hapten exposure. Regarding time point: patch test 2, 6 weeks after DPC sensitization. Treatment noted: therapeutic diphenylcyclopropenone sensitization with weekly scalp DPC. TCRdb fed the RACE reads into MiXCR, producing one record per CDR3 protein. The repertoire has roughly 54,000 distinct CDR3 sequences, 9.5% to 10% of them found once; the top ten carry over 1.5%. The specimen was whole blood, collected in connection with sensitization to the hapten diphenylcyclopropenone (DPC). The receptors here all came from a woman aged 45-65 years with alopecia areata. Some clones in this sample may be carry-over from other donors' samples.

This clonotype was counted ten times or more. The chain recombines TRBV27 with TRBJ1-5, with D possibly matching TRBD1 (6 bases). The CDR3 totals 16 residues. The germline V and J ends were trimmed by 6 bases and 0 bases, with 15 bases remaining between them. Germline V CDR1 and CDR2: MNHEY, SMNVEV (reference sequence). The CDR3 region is CASSPQGFYSNQPQHF. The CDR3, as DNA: TGTGCCAGCAGCCCACAGGGTTTTTATAGCAATCAGCCCCAGCATTTT.

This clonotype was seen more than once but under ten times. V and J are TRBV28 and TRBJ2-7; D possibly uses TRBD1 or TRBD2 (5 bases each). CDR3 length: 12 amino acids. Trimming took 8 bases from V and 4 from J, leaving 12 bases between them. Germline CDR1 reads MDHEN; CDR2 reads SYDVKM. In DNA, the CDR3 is TGTGCCAGCGGGGACCTTTCGTACGAGCAGTACTTC. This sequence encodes CASGDLSYEQYF.

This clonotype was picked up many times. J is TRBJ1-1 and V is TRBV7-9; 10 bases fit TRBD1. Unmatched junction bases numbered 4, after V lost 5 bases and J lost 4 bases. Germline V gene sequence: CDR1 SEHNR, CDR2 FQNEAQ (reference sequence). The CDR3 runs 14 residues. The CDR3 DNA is TGTGCCAGCAGCACACGGACAGGGGGCACTGAAGCTTTCTTT. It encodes CASSTRTGGTEAFF.

As DNA, the CDR3 is TGTGCCAGCAGTTACTCTGGCCGTGGGGGAGCTTTCTTT. This gives the protein CASSYSGRGGAFF. V is TRBV6-2 or TRBV6-3 and J is TRBJ1-1; possibly TRBD1 for D (5 bases). Per the germline V gene, CDR1 is MNHEY and CDR2 is SVGEGT. V shed 0 bases and J shed 10 bases, with 12 bases lying between them. CDR3 length: 13 residues.

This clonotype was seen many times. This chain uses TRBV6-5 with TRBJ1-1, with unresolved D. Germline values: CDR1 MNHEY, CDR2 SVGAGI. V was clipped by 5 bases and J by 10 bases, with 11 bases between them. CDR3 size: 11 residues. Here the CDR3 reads CASSSTDRAFF. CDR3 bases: TGTGCCAGCAGTAGCACCGATCGAGCTTTCTTT.

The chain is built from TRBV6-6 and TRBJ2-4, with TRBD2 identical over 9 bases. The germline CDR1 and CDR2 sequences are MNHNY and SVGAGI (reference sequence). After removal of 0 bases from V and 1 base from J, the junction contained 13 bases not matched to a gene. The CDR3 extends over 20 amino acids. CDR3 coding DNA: TGTGCCAGCAGTTACTCCCTGACCAGCGGGAGGACGGGTGCCAAAAACATTCAGTACTTC. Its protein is CASSYSLTSGRTGAKNIQYF.

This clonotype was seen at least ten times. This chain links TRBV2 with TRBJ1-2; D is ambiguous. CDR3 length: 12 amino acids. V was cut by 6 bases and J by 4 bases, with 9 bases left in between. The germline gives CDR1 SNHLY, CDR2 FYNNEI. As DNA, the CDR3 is TGTGCCAGCAGGCAGGACTCCTATGGCTACACCTTC. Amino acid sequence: CASRQDSYGYTF.

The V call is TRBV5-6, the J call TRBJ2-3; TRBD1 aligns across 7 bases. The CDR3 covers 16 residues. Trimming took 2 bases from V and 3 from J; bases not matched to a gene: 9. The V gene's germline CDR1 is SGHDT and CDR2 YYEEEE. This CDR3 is CASSFKGADETDTQYF. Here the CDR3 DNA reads TGTGCCAGCAGCTTTAAGGGGGCAGATGAGACAGATACGCAGTATTTT.

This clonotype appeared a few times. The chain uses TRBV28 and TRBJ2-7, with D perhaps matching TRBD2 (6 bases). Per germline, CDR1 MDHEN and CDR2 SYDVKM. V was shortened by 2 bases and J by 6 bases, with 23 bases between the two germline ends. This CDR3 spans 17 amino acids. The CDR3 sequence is CASSLGVFGSPLLEQYF. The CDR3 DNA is TGTGCCAGCAGTTTAGGGGTCTTCGGGAGCCCCCTTCTCGAGCAGTACTTC.

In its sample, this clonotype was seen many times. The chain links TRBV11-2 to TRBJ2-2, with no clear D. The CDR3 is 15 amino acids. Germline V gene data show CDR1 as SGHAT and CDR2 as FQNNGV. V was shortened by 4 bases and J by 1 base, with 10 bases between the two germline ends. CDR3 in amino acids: CASSSRPLNTGELFF. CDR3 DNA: TGTGCCAGCAGCTCCCGCCCCTTGAACACCGGGGAGCTGTTTTTT.

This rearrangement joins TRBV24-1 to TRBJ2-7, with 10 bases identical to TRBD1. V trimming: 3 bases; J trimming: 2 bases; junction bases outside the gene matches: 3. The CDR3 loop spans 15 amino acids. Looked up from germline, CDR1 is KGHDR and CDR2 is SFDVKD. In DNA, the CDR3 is TGTGCCACCAGTGATACCGGGACAGGGGCCTACGAGCAGTACTTC. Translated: CATSDTGTGAYEQYF.

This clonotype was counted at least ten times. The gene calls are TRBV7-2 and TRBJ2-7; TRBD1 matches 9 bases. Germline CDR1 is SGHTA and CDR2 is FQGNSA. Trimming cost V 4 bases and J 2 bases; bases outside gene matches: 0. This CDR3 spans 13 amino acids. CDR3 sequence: CASSWDRAYEQYF. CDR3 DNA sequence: TGTGCCAGCAGCTGGGACAGGGCCTACGAGCAGTACTTC.

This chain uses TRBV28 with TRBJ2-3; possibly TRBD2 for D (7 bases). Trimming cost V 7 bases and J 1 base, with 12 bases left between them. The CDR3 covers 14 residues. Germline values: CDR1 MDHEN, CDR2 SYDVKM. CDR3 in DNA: TGTGCCAGCAAAGGGGAGGGGGGCACAGATACGCAGTATTTT. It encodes CASKGEGGTDTQYF. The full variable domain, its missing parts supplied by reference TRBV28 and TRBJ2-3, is DVKVTQSSRYLVKRTGEKVFLECVQDMDHENMFWYRQDPGLGLRLIYFSYDVKMKEKGDIPEGYSVSREKKERFSLILESASTNQTSMYLCASKGEGGTDTQYFGPGTRLTVL.

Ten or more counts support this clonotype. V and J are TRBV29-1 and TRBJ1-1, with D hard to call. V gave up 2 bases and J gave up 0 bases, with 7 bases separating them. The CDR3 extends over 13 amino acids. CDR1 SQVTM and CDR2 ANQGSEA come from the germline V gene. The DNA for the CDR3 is TGCAGCGTTGAACATCCCATGAACACTGAAGCTTTCTTT. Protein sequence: CSVEHPMNTEAFF.

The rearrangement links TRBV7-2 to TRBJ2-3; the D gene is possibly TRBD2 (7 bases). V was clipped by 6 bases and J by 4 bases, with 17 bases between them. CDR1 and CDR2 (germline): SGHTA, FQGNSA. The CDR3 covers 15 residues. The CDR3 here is CASSSLGGGPDTQYF. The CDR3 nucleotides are TGTGCCAGCAGTTCCCTTGGCGGGGGCCCAGATACGCAGTATTTT. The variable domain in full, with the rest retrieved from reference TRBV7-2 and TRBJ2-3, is GAGVSQSPSNKVTEKGKDVELRCDPISGHTALYWYRQSLGQGLEFLIYFQGNSAPDKSGLPSDRFSAERTGGSVSTLTIQRTQQEDSAVYLCASSSLGGGPDTQYFGPGTRLTVL.

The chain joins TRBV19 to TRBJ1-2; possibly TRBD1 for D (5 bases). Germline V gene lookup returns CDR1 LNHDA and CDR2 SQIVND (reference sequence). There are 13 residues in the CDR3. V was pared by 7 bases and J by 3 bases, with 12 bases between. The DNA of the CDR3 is TGTGCCAGTACGGTCGGGGCCCACTATGGCTACACCTTC. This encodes CASTVGAHYGYTF.

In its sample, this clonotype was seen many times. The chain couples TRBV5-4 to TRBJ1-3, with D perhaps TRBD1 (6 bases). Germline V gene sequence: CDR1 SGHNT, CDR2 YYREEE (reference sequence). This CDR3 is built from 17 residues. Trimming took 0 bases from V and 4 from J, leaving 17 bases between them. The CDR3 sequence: CASSLAGAEIGGNTIYF. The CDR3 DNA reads TGTGCCAGCAGCTTGGCGGGGGCGGAAATTGGAGGAAACACCATATATTTT. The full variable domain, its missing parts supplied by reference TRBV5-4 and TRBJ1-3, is ETGVTQSPTHLIKTRGQQVTLRCSSQSGHNTVSWYQQALGQGPQFIFQYYREEENGRGNFPPRFSGLQFPNYSSELNVNALELDDSALYLCASSLAGAEIGGNTIYFGEGSWLTVV.

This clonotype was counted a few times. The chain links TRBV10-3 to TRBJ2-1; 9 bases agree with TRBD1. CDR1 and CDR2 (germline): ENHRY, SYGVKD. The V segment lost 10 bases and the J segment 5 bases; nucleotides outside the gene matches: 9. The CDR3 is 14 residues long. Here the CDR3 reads CATAGTGSDNEQFF. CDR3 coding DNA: TGTGCCACCGCCGGGACAGGGTCCGACAATGAGCAGTTCTTC.

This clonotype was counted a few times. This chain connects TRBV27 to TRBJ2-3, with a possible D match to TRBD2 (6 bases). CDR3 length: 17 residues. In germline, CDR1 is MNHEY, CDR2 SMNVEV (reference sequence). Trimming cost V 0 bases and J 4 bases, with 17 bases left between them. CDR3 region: CASSLSASGLGADTQYF. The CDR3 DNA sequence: TGTGCCAGCAGTTTATCGGCCAGCGGGCTTGGGGCAGATACGCAGTATTTT.

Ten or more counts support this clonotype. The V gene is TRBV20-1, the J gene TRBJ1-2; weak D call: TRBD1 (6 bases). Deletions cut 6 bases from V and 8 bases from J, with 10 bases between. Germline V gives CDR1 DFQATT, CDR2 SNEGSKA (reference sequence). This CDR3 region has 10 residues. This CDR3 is CSARGSGYTF. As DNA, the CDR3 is TGCAGTGCAAGGGGGTCCGGCTACACCTTC.

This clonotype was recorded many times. The CDR3 sequence: CASSLGYSGVAFF. CDR3 bases: TGCGCCAGCAGCTTGGGTTACTCTGGTGTGGCTTTCTTT. This chain uses TRBV5-1 with TRBJ1-1; D is ambiguous. Germline CDR1 SGHRS, CDR2 YFSETQ. This CDR3 comprises 13 residues. The V gene lost 0 bases and the J gene lost 11 bases, with 14 bases spanning the gap.

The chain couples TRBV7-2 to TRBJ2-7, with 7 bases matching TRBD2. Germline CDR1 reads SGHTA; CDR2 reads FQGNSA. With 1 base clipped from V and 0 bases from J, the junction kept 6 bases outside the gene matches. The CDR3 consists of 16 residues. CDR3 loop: CASSLVGTTSSYEQYF. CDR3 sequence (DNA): TGTGCCAGCAGCTTAGTAGGGACTACAAGCTCCTACGAGCAGTACTTC.

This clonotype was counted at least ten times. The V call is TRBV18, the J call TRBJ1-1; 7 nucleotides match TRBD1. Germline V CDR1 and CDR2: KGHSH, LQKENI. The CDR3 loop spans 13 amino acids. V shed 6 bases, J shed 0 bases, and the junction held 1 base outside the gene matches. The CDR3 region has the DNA TGTGCCAGCTCCCAGGGGGTGAACACTGAAGCTTTCTTT. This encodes CASSQGVNTEAFF.

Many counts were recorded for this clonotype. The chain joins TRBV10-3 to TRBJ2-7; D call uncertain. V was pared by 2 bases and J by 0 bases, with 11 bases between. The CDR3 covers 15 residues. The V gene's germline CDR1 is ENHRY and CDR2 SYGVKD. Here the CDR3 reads CAISESPLSSYEQYF. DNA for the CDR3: TGTGCCATCAGTGAGAGCCCGCTCAGCTCCTACGAGCAGTACTTC.

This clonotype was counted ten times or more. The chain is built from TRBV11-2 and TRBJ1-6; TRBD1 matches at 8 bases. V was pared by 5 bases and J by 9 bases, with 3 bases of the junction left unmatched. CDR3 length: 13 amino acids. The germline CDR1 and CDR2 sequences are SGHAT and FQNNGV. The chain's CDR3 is CASSMDRVSPLHF. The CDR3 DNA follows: TGTGCCAGCAGCATGGACAGGGTTTCACCCCTCCACTTT. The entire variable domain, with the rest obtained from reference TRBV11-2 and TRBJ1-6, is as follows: EAGVAQSPRYKIIEKRQSVAFWCNPISGHATLYWYQQILGQGPKLLIQFQNNGVVDDSQLPKDRFSAERLKGVDSTLKIQPAKLEDSAVYLCASSMDRVSPLHFGNGTRLTVT.

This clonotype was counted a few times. This chain's CDR3 is CASSPRPLVLSGLDTQYF. The CDR3 region has the DNA TGTGCCAGCAGCCCGCGACCCTTAGTGCTCTCAGGGTTAGATACGCAGTATTTT. J is TRBJ2-3 and V is TRBV7-2, with a tentative D call TRBD1 (5 bases). The CDR3 consists of 18 residues. The V end lost 5 bases, the J end lost 5 bases, and 26 bases lay between the germline ends. Germline CDR1 and CDR2: SGHTA and FQGNSA.

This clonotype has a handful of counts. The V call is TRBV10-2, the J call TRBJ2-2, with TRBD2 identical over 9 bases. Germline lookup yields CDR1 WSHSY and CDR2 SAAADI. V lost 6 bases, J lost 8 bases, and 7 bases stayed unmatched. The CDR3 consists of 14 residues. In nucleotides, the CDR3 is TGCGCCAGCAGCGCTAGCGGGGAGATAGGGGAGCTGTTTTTT. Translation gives CASSASGEIGELFF.

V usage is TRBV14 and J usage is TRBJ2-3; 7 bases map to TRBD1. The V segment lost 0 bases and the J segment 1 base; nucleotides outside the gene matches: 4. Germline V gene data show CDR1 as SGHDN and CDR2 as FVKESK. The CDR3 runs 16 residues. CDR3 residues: CASSQDMGQRTDTQYF. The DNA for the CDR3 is TGTGCCAGCAGCCAAGATATGGGACAGCGCACAGATACGCAGTATTTT.

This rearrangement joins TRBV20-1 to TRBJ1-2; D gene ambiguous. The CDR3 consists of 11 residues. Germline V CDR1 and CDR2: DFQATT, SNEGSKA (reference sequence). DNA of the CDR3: TGCAGAGGGCCGTCGACGGACGGCTACACCTTC. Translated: CRGPSTDGYTF.

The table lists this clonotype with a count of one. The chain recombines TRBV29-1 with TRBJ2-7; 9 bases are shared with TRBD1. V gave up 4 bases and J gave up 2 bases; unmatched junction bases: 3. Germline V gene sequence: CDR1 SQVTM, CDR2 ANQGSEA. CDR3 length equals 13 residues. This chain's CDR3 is CSVGTGEAYEQYF. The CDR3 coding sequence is TGCAGCGTTGGGACAGGGGAGGCCTACGAGCAGTACTTC.

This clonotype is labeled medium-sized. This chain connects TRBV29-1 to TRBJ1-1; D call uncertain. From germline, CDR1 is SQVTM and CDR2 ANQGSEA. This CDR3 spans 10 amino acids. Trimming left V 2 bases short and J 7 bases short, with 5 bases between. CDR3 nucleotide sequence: TGCAGCGTTGAATACGTTGAAGCTTTCTTT. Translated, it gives CSVEYVEAFF.